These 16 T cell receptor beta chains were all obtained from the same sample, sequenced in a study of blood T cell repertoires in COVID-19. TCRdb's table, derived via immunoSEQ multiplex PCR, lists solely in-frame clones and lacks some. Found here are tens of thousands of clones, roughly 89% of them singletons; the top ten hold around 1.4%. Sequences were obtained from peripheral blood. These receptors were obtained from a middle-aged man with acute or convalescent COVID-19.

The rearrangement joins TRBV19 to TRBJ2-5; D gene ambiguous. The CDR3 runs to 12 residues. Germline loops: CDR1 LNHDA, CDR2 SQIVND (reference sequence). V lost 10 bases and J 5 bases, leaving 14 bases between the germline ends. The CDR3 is CATSLTRETQYF. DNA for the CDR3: TGTGCCACCAGTCTGACTCGCGAGACCCAGTACTTC.

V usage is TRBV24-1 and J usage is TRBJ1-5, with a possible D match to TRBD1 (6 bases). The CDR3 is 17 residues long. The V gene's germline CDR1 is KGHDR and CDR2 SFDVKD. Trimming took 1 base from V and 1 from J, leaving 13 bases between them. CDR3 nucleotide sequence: TGTGCCACCAGTGATTTCGGCCAGGGGAAGAGCAATCAGCCCCAGCATTTT. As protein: CATSDFGQGKSNQPQHF.

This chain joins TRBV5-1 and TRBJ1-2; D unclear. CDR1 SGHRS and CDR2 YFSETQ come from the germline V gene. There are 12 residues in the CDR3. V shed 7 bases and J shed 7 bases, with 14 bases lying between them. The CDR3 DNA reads TGCGCCAGCCGCCGCGGGGTCGCTGGCTACACCTTC. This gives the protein CASRRGVAGYTF. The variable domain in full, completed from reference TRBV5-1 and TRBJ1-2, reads KAGVTQTPRYLIKTRGQQVTLSCSPISGHRSVSWYQQTPGQGLQFLFEYFSETQRNKGNFPGRFSGRQFSNSRSEMNVSTLELGDSALYLCASRRGVAGYTFGSGTRLTVV.

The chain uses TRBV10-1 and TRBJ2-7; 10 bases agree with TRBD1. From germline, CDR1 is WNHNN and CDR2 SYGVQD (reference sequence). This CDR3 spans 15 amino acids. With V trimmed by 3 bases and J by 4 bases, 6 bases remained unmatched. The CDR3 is CASSEMGQGQYEQYF. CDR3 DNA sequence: TGCGCCAGCAGTGAAATGGGACAGGGGCAGTACGAGCAGTACTTC.

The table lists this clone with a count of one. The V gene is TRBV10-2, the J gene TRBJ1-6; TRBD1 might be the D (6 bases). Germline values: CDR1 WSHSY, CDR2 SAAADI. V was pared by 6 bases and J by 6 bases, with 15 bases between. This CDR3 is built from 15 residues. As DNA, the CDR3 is TGCGCCAGCAGGCCAGCGGACAGCGCTAATTCACCCCTCCACTTT. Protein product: CASRPADSANSPLHF.

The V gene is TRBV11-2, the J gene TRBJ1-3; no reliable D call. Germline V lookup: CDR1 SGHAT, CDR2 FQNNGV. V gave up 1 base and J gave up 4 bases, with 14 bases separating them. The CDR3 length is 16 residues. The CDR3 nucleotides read TGTGCCAGCAGCTTAGGGCAAAATATCGGGGGAAACACCATATATTTT. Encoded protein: CASSLGQNIGGNTIYF.

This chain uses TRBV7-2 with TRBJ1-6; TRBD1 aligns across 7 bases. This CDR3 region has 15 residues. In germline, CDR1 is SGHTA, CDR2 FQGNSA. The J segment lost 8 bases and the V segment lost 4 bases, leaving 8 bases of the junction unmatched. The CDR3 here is CASSSYRGLDSPLHF. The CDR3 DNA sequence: TGTGCCAGCAGCTCATACAGGGGTTTGGATTCACCCCTCCACTTT.

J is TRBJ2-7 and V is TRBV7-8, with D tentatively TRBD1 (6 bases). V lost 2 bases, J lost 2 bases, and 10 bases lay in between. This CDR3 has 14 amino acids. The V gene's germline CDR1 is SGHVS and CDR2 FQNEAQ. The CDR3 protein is CASSLNRDPYEQYF. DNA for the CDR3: TGTGCCAGCAGCTTAAACAGGGATCCCTACGAGCAGTACTTC.

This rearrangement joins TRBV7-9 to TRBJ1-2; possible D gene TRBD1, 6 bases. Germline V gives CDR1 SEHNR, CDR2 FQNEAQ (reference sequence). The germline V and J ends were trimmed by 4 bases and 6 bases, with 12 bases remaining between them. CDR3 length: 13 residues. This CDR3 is CASSSRTANGYTF. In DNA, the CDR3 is TGTGCCAGCAGCTCCCGGACAGCAAATGGCTACACCTTC.

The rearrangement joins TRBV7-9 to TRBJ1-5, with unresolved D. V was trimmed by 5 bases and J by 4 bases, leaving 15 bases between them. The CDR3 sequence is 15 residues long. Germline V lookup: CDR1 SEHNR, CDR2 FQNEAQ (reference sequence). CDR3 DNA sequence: TGTGCCAGCAGCACCGACGGTCGGGGTAATCAGCCCCAGCATTTT. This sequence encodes CASSTDGRGNQPQHF.

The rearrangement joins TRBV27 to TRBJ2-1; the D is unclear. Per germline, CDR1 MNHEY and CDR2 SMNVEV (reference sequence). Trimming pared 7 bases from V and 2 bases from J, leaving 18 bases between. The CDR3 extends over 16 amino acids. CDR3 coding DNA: TGTGCCAGCACCCTCACGACCGGGTTGCCCTACAATGAGCAGTTCTTC. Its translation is CASTLTTGLPYNEQFF.

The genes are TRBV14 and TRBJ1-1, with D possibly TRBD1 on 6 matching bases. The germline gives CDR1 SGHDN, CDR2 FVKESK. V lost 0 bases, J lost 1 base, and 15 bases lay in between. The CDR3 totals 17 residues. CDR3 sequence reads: CASSQDGGARRNTEAFF. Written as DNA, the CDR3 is TGTGCCAGCAGCCAAGATGGGGGGGCCCGTCGGAACACTGAAGCTTTCTTT.

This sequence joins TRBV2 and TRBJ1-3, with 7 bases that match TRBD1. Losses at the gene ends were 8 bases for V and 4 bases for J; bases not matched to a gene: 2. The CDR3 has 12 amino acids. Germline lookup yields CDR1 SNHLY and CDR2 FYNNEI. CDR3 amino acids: CASGTAGNTIYF. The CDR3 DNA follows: TGTGCCAGCGGGACAGCAGGAAACACCATATATTTT. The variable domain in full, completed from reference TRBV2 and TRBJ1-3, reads EPEVTQTPSHQVTQMGQEVILRCVPISNHLYFYWYRQILGQKVEFLVSFYNNEISEKSEIFDDQFSVERPDGSNFTLKIRSTKLEDSAMYFCASGTAGNTIYFGEGSWLTVV.

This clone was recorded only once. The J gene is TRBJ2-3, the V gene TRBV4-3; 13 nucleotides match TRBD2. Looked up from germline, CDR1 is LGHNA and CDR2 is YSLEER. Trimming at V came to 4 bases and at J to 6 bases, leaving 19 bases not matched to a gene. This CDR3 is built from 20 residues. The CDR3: CASSPSPGTSGDLPPDTQYF. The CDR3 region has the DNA TGCGCCAGCAGCCCCTCTCCCGGGACTAGCGGGGACCTCCCCCCCGATACGCAGTATTTT.

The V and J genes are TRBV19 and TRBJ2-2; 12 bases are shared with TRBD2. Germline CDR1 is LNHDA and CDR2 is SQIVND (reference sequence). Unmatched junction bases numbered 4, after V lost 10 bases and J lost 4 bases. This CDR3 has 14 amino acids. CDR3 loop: CAMASGRATGELFF. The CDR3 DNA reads TGTGCCATGGCTAGCGGGAGGGCCACCGGGGAGCTGTTTTTT.

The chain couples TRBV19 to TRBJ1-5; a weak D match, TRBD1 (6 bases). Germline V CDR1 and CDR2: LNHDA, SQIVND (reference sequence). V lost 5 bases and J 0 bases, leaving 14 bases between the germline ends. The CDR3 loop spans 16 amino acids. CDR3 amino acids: CASSGAGVPSNQPQHF. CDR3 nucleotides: TGTGCCAGTAGTGGGGCAGGGGTGCCTAGCAATCAGCCCCAGCATTTT.